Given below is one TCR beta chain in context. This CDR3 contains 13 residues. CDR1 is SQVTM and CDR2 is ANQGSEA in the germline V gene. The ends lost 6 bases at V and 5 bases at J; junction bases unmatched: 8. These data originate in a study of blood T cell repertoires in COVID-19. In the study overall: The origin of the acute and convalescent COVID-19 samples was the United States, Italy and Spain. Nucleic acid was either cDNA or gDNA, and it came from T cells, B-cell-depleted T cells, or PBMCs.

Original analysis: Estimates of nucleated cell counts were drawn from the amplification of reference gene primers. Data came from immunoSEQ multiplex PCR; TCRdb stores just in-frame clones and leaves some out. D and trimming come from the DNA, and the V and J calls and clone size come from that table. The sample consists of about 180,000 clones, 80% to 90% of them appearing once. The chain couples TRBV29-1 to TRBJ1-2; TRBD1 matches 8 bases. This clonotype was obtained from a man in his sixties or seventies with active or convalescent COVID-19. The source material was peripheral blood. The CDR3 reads CSVVSRGPYGYTF. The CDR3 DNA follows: TGCAGCGTCGTCAGCAGGGGGCCATATGGCTACACCTTC.